A single sample is the source of the 10 T cell receptor beta chains below, sequenced in a study of blood T cells in healthy people across ages. A second about 7 to 11 cycle PCR used barcoded and J-beta primers. TCRdb re-derived calls from the 5' RACE reads in MiXCR, one entry per CDR3 protein. This sample carries 1.5 million to 2 million distinct CDR3 sequences, roughly 52% of them seen once, and the ten largest clones take around 2.1%. The source material was blood. These receptors were taken from a woman aged 40-49 years in good health.

The chain combines TRBV18 with TRBJ2-1; 8 bases are a match to TRBD1. J gave up 6 bases and V 3 bases, and 7 bases lay outside the gene matches. The CDR3 totals 15 residues. CDR1 and CDR2 from the germline V gene are KGHSH and LQKENI. CDR3 region: CASSPPRTGINEQFF. As DNA, the CDR3 is TGTGCCAGCTCACCCCCCCGGACAGGGATCAATGAGCAGTTCTTC.

This chain connects TRBV24-1 to TRBJ2-3; D is perhaps TRBD1 or TRBD2 (5 bases each). Germline V gene lookup returns CDR1 KGHDR and CDR2 SFDVKD. This CDR3 has 14 residues. V was clipped by 3 bases and J by 8 bases, with 14 bases between them. This CDR3 is CATSDPGFGGTQYF. CDR3 sequence (DNA): TGTGCCACCAGTGATCCGGGGTTTGGGGGTACGCAGTATTTT.

The J gene is TRBJ2-6, the V gene TRBV5-1, with 7 bases matching TRBD2. Per germline, CDR1 SGHRS and CDR2 YFSETQ. J lost 1 base, V lost 3 bases, and 7 bases had no gene match. The CDR3 contains 17 residues. The CDR3 DNA reads TGCGCCAGCAGCTCACGGGGGGTGGGATCTGGGGCCAACGTCCTGACTTTC. Translating it yields CASSSRGVGSGANVLTF.

This rearrangement joins TRBV6-5 to TRBJ1-2; 9 bases line up with TRBD1. V shed 2 bases, J shed 4 bases, and the junction held 8 bases outside the gene matches. This CDR3 is 16 amino acids long. Per the germline V gene, CDR1 is MNHEY and CDR2 is SVGAGI. The CDR3 spells CASSYTTGTGSYGYTF. In DNA, the CDR3 is TGTGCCAGCAGTTACACTACCGGGACAGGGAGCTATGGCTACACCTTC.

The rearrangement links TRBV11-2 to TRBJ1-2, with 8 bases fitting TRBD1. There are 14 residues in the CDR3. Germline-derived CDR1 and CDR2 are SGHAT and FQNNGV. The V gene end was trimmed by 5 bases and the J gene end by 3 bases; junction bases not matched to a gene: 5. CDR3: CASSQEQGDYGYTF. In nucleotides, the CDR3 is TGTGCCAGCAGCCAGGAACAGGGGGACTATGGCTACACCTTC.

The chain carries TRBV28 and TRBJ2-5, with unresolved D. V was clipped by 5 bases and J by 2 bases, with 9 bases between them. Germline CDR1 and CDR2: MDHEN and SYDVKM. The CDR3 length is 13 residues. In nucleotides, the CDR3 is TGTGCCAGCAGTCCGATGGGACAAGAGACCCAGTACTTC. Its translation is CASSPMGQETQYF.

This chain links TRBV12-3 or TRBV12-4 with TRBJ2-5; D possibly matches TRBD1 or TRBD2 (6 bases each). The J call is uncertain, as TRBJ2-7 better fits the DNA end. The CDR3 totals 13 residues. The CDR3 bases are TGTGCCAGCAGACCCCTAGGGGGGTACGAGCAGTACTTC. This encodes CASRPLGGYEQYF.

A single count supports this clonotype. This rearrangement joins TRBV20-1 to TRBJ2-5, with D perhaps matching TRBD1 (6 bases). V lost 2 bases to trimming and J lost 6 bases, with 10 bases between them. CDR3 length equals 12 residues. From germline, CDR1 is DFQATT and CDR2 SNEGSKA (reference sequence). CDR3 protein: CSARIGGQTQYF. The CDR3 DNA sequence: TGCAGTGCTAGAATAGGGGGACAGACCCAGTACTTC.

This sequence joins TRBV6-2 or TRBV6-3 and TRBJ2-5; D might be TRBD1 (6 bases). Trimming pared 6 bases from V and 5 bases from J, leaving 13 bases between. This CDR3 has 13 amino acids. Looked up from germline, CDR1 is MNHEY and CDR2 is SVGEGT. This CDR3 reads CASSPNRAETQYF. The DNA of the CDR3 is TGTGCCAGCAGCCCCAACAGGGCGGAGACCCAGTACTTC.

The sample holds a few counts of this clonotype. V usage is TRBV10-3 and J usage is TRBJ2-7; D perhaps matches TRBD2 (6 bases). The better agreement between TRBJ2-5 and the DNA end casts doubt on the J call. The CDR3 contains 14 residues. CDR1 is ENHRY and CDR2 is SYGVKD in the germline V gene. This CDR3 is CATLNPAGRETQYF. Here the CDR3 DNA reads TGTGCCACTCTTAATCCTGCGGGGAGGGAGACCCAGTACTTC.